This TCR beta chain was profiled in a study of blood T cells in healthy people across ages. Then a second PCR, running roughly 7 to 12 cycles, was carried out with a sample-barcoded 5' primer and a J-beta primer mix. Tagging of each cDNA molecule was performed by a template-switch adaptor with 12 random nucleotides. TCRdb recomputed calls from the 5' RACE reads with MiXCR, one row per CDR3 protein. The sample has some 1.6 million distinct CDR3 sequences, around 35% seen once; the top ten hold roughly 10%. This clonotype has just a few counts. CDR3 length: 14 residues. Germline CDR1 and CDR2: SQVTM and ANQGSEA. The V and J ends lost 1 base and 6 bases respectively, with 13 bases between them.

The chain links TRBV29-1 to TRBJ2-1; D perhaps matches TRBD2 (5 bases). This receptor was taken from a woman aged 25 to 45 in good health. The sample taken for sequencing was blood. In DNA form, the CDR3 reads TGCAGCGTTGAAGGAGGAGGCAGCGGCAATGAGCAGTTCTTC. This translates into CSVEGGGSGNEQFF.